The clone carrying this TCR beta chain has only one observation. Germline CDR1 is LGHDT and CDR2 is YNNKEL (reference sequence). The junction had 5 bases not matched to a gene; V was cut back by 0 bases and J by 2 bases. The CDR3 runs to 16 residues. The record originates from a study of control samples from healthy donors and cancer patients. Repertoires were generated with immunoSEQ multiplex PCR, while TCRdb's copy carries only in-frame clones and drops some. The table records over 100,000 clones, 70% to 90% of them present only once. This clonotype originated in a man aged 50-60 years in good health. What was sequenced was blood. The chain has TRBV3-1 (or the pseudogene TRBV3-2) and TRBJ1-2, with 8 nucleotides matching TRBD1. The CDR3 spells CASSQDNGQGNYGYTF. The CDR3 region has the DNA TGTGCCAGCAGCCAAGATAACGGACAGGGAAACTATGGCTACACCTTC.